This T cell receptor beta chain was obtained from a study of T cells in tuberculosis. Study summary: The T cells targeted glucose monomycolate, a mycobacterial lipid, via CD1B.

The study, taken as a whole, reports: Active tuberculosis alpha repertoires lay closer to GMM-specific TCRs than controls'. GEM motif frequencies gave about 70% accuracy; the GMM repertoire gave roughly 90%.

There are 14 residues in the CDR3. V shed 6 bases and J shed 2 bases, with 13 bases lying between them. Germline assignment: CDR1 LNHNV and CDR2 YYDKDF (reference sequence). TCRdb's table, derived via immunoSEQ multiplex PCR, lists solely in-frame clones and lacks some. The table has about 44,000 clones, more than 90% seen once. Concerning this clone: What it recognizes is unknown.

This chain joins TRBV15 and TRBJ1-2; no definite D call. The material sequenced was PBMCs. The origin of this receptor is a donor between 10 and 29 years old with latent tuberculosis or without tuberculosis infection. CDR3 DNA: TGTGCCACCAGGCAACAGATCCTAAACTATGGCTACACCTTC. Its translation: CATRQQILNYGYTF.